Below, 17 T cell receptor beta chains from the same sample are listed, as sequenced in a study of CD8+CD57+ T cells in acquired aplastic anemia. TCR beta VDJ combinations and CDR3 sequences were profiled from genomic DNA. In TCRdb, the reads were re-called with MiXCR into one record per CDR3 protein. Of roughly 170,000 distinct CDR3 sequences detected, around 50% appear once; the ten largest clones hold 10% to 15%. Patients who underwent sequencing had shown CD8+CD57+ cell expansion by flow cytometry. Source material: sorted CD4+, CD8+, or CD8+CD57+ T cells (not recorded which) from PBMCs. The receptors derive from a human donor with aplastic anemia.

This clonotype was observed many times. This chain links TRBV5-1 with TRBJ1-1; perhaps TRBD1 as D (6 bases). The CDR3 length is 16 residues. From germline, CDR1 is SGHRS and CDR2 YFSETQ. With 1 base removed from V and 0 bases from J, the gap between germline ends came to 13 bases. This chain's CDR3 is CASSLMDSRMNTEAFF. The DNA of the CDR3 is TGCGCCAGCAGCTTGATGGACAGTCGCATGAACACTGAAGCTTTCTTT.

This clonotype was observed at least ten times. The rearrangement links TRBV20-1 to TRBJ2-7, with 10 bases lining up with TRBD1. With V trimmed by 8 bases and J by 3 bases, 16 bases remained unmatched. Germline CDR1 is DFQATT and CDR2 is SNEGSKA (reference sequence). The CDR3 contains 16 residues. CDR3 sequence: CSQPTYRGTGVYEQYF. The CDR3, as DNA: TGCAGTCAACCTACGTACCGCGGGACAGGGGTCTACGAGCAGTACTTC.

The V and J genes are TRBV19 and TRBJ1-1; possible D gene TRBD1, 5 bases. V shed 5 bases and J shed 4 bases, with 20 bases lying between them. This CDR3 comprises 16 residues. The germline V gene has CDR1 LNHDA and CDR2 SQIVND (reference sequence). This CDR3 reads CASSGGWAGRATEAFF. The CDR3 coding sequence is TGTGCCAGTAGTGGGGGATGGGCAGGGCGAGCCACTGAAGCTTTCTTT. The full variable domain, in which reference TRBV19 and TRBJ1-1 provide the parts outside the CDR3, is DGGITQSPKYLFRKEGQNVTLSCEQNLNHDAMYWYRQDPGQGLRLIYYSQIVNDFQKGDIAEGYSVSREKKESFPLTVTSAQKNPTAFYLCASSGGWAGRATEAFFGQGTRLTVV.

In this sample, this clonotype turned up a few times. This sequence joins TRBV20-1 and TRBJ1-6; 7 bases agree with TRBD1. There are 15 residues in the CDR3. Germline V gene lookup returns CDR1 DFQATT and CDR2 SNEGSKA (reference sequence). Losses at the gene ends were 4 bases for V and 7 bases for J; bases not matched to a gene: 10. CDR3 nucleotides: TGCAGTGCTATTTTCGCGGACAGGCCGAATTCACCCCTCCACTTT. Residues: CSAIFADRPNSPLHF.

There are a few counts of this clonotype. The chain joins TRBV4-1 to TRBJ2-6; D is unclear. The germline CDR1 and CDR2 sequences are MGHRA and YSYEKL. The CDR3 covers 18 residues. The V gene lost 4 bases and the J gene lost 0 bases, with 16 bases spanning the gap. CDR3 nucleotide sequence: TGCGCCAGCAGCCGTCCCGGAATAGACAACTCTGGGGCCAACGTCCTGACTTTC. Amino acid sequence: CASSRPGIDNSGANVLTF.

Turning to this clonotype: This may stem from a read error, because a much larger clone lies one nucleotide away. V gene TRBV14 combines with J gene TRBJ1-1; D is uncertain. The CDR3 covers 13 residues. Germline CDR1 is SGHDN and CDR2 is FVKESK. This CDR3 reads CAGSQSMNTEAFF. Here the CDR3 DNA reads TGTGCCGGCAGCCAGTCTATGAACACTGAAGCTTTCTTT.

This clonotype was observed at least ten times. The chain couples TRBV6-1 to TRBJ1-5, with 9 bases identical to TRBD1. After removal of 5 bases from V and 6 bases from J, the junction contained 8 bases not matched to a gene. Germline loops: CDR1 MNHNS, CDR2 SASEGT. CDR3 size: 15 residues. CDR3 residues: CASSLTGGRGQPQHF. In nucleotides, the CDR3 is TGTGCCAGCAGTCTAACAGGGGGCAGGGGTCAGCCCCAGCATTTT.

This clonotype was found many times. The chain links TRBV19 to TRBJ2-7; either TRBD1 or TRBD2 may supply D (5 bases each). CDR1 and CDR2 (germline): LNHDA, SQIVND (reference sequence). Trimming removed 3 bases from V and 0 bases from J, with 12 bases in between. The CDR3 is 15 residues long. CDR3 loop: CASSIGTRSSYEQYF. The CDR3 coding sequence is TGTGCCAGTAGTATCGGGACCAGGAGCTCCTACGAGCAGTACTTC.

The V and J genes are TRBV7-8 and TRBJ2-7, with no clear D. Trimming took off 1 base at V and 4 bases at J, with 8 bases between the two ends. The CDR3 has 13 residues. Germline lookup yields CDR1 SGHVS and CDR2 FQNEAQ. CDR3 loop: CASSLGTLYEQYF. The CDR3 coding sequence is TGTGCCAGCAGCTTAGGGACCCTGTACGAGCAGTACTTC.

V gene TRBV7-8 combines with J gene TRBJ2-5; tentatively, D is TRBD2 (6 bases). Germline V lookup: CDR1 SGHVS, CDR2 FQNEAQ. Trimming cost V 5 bases and J 5 bases, with 21 bases left between them. The CDR3 runs to 16 residues. The CDR3 loop is CASSLKGIAVGETQYF. The CDR3 DNA is TGTGCCAGCAGCCTCAAAGGGATAGCGGTCGGTGAGACCCAGTACTTC.

The chain employs TRBV20-1 and TRBJ2-7; 12 nucleotides line up with TRBD2. After removal of 3 bases from V and 5 bases from J, the junction contained 2 bases not matched to a gene. This CDR3 contains 13 residues. Germline V gives CDR1 DFQATT, CDR2 SNEGSKA (reference sequence). CDR3 coding DNA: TGCAGTGCTAGTAGGACTAGCGGGAACGAGCAGTACTTC. This sequence encodes CSASRTSGNEQYF.

The chain joins TRBV24-1 to TRBJ2-3; no clear D gene. V shed 6 bases and J shed 4 bases, with 4 bases lying between them. The germline gives CDR1 KGHDR, CDR2 SFDVKD. The CDR3 is 11 amino acids. The DNA of the CDR3 is TGTGCCACCAGTTCGGCAGATACGCAGTATTTT. The encoded protein is CATSSADTQYF.

The chain links TRBV11-2 to TRBJ1-6; 9 nucleotides agree with TRBD1. Germline V CDR1 and CDR2: SGHAT, FQNNGV. The CDR3 covers 17 residues. V shed 1 base, J shed 9 bases, and the junction held 10 bases outside the gene matches. For the CDR3, the DNA is TGTGCCAGCAGCTTAGGTCCGGACAGGGGCTGGGGTTCACCCCTCCACTTT. It codes for CASSLGPDRGWGSPLHF.

The CDR3 DNA is TGCAGTGCTAGTTCAGACAACGCATTCTCCTACGAGCAGTACTTC. It is translated as CSASSDNAFSYEQYF. The V call is TRBV20-1, the J call TRBJ2-7; D uncertain. This CDR3 contains 15 residues. Germline lookup yields CDR1 DFQATT and CDR2 SNEGSKA (reference sequence). V lost 3 bases, J lost 0 bases, and 15 bases lay in between.

This clonotype was counted at least ten times. The J gene is TRBJ1-5, the V gene TRBV2, with D unresolved. This CDR3 is 13 amino acids long. CDR1 SNHLY and CDR2 FYNNEI come from the germline V gene. Trimming stripped 6 bases from V and 3 bases from J, with 9 bases between. CDR3 sequence: CASRTAINQPQHF. Written as DNA, the CDR3 is TGTGCCAGCAGGACTGCGATCAATCAGCCCCAGCATTTT. The full variable domain, completed using reference TRBV2 and TRBJ1-5, is EPEVTQTPSHQVTQMGQEVILRCVPISNHLYFYWYRQILGQKVEFLVSFYNNEISEKSEIFDDQFSVERPDGSNFTLKIRSTKLEDSAMYFCASRTAINQPQHFGDGTRLSIL.

The rearrangement uses TRBV19 and TRBJ2-1, with D maybe TRBD2 (6 bases). The CDR3 sequence is 14 residues long. V shed 6 bases and J shed 6 bases, with 15 bases lying between them. The germline CDR1 and CDR2 sequences are LNHDA and SQIVND (reference sequence). CDR3 coding DNA: TGTGCCAGTAGCTTAGCGGCAGTTCGCAATGAGCAGTTCTTC. Residues: CASSLAAVRNEQFF. The whole variable domain, filled in from reference TRBV19 and TRBJ2-1, reads DGGITQSPKYLFRKEGQNVTLSCEQNLNHDAMYWYRQDPGQGLRLIYYSQIVNDFQKGDIAEGYSVSREKKESFPLTVTSAQKNPTAFYLCASSLAAVRNEQFFGPGTRLTVL.

This clonotype was recorded many times. The chain joins TRBV7-2 to TRBJ2-3; D is undetermined. With 1 base removed from V and 6 bases from J, the gap between germline ends came to 11 bases. Germline V gene data show CDR1 as SGHTA and CDR2 as FQGNSA. This CDR3 comprises 14 residues. The CDR3 sequence is CASSLGLSWDTQYF. Here the CDR3 DNA reads TGTGCCAGCAGCTTAGGACTTAGTTGGGATACGCAGTATTTT.